The 18 T cell receptor beta chains given below trace back to one sample, sequenced in a study of response to subunit inactivated influenza vaccine. TCRdb passed the RT-PCR reads through MiXCR, listing each CDR3 protein once. The table shows around 470,000 distinct CDR3 sequences, with 7.2% occurring only once. The sequencing used PBMCs from blood, collected 23 months after vaccination. These receptors all come from a man aged 45 to 70 who received an inactivated influenza vaccine.

This chain uses TRBV6-1 with TRBJ2-1, with a weak D call TRBD1 (6 bases). Per germline, CDR1 MNHNS and CDR2 SASEGT. The CDR3 totals 15 residues. With 6 bases removed from V and 8 bases from J, the gap between germline ends came to 20 bases. CDR3 residues: CASSEWGRGWDEQFF. DNA for the CDR3: TGTGCCAGCAGCGAGTGGGGCAGGGGCTGGGATGAGCAGTTCTTC.

This chain joins TRBV4-2 and TRBJ2-7; the D call may be TRBD1 or TRBD2 (5 bases each). With 4 bases removed from V and 7 bases from J, the gap between germline ends came to 14 bases. This CDR3 is 13 amino acids long. From germline, CDR1 is LGHNA and CDR2 YNFKEQ. CDR3: CASSPSGAPEQYF. CDR3 bases: TGTGCCAGCAGCCCGTCCGGGGCCCCGGAGCAGTACTTC.

The chain links TRBV28 to TRBJ1-2; D unclear. CDR3 length: 11 amino acids. V was clipped by 8 bases and J by 5 bases, with 9 bases between them. CDR1 is MDHEN, CDR2 SYDVKM, per germline. The CDR3 region has the DNA TGTGCCAGCGGACTCCTTTATGGCTACACCTTC. It yields the protein CASGLLYGYTF.

This clonotype showed up just a few times. The V call is TRBV2, the J call TRBJ2-3; TRBD1 might be the D (5 bases). This CDR3 has 16 amino acids. Between the trimmed V and J ends, which lost 6 bases and 2 bases, there was a span of 18 bases. CDR1 SNHLY and CDR2 FYNNEI come from the germline V gene. CDR3 sequence: CASSLTVPTTTDTQYF. DNA of the CDR3: TGTGCCAGCAGCCTGACAGTCCCCACCACCACAGATACGCAGTATTTT.

The rearrangement joins TRBV20-1 to TRBJ2-1; D unresolved. The V end was cut by 6 bases, the J end by 6 bases, with 12 bases between. The CDR3 has 12 residues. Germline V gene data show CDR1 as DFQATT and CDR2 as SNEGSKA (reference sequence). CDR3 sequence reads: CSASPGGNEQFF. The CDR3 bases are TGCAGTGCCAGTCCGGGCGGCAATGAGCAGTTCTTC.

This clonotype was found many times. The J gene is TRBJ2-1, the V gene TRBV12-3 or TRBV12-4, with 16 bases aligning to TRBD2. The V and J ends lost 6 bases and 9 bases, in that order; junction bases with no gene match: 14. The CDR3 consists of 18 residues. The CDR3, as DNA: TGTGCCAGCAGCCCAAGCCCGGGACTAGCGGGAGGGTTTGGTGAGCAGTTCTTC. The encoded protein is CASSPSPGLAGGFGEQFF.

CDR3 loop: CASSPQRGTSTDTQYF. CDR3 DNA: TGTGCCAGCAGTCCCCAGCGGGGAACTAGCACAGATACGCAGTATTTT. This chain joins TRBV12-3 or TRBV12-4 and TRBJ2-3; TRBD2 agrees at 7 bases. CDR3 length equals 16 residues. Trimming at V came to 5 bases and at J to 0 bases, leaving 8 bases not matched to a gene.

The genes are TRBV5-4 and TRBJ2-5, with 7 nucleotides matching TRBD1. This CDR3 contains 16 residues. With V trimmed by 4 bases and J by 2 bases, 11 bases remained unmatched. Germline loops: CDR1 SGHNT, CDR2 YYREEE (reference sequence). The DNA for the CDR3 is TGTGCCAGCAGCCCCGGAACAGGGGACGTGCAAGAGACCCAGTACTTC. It codes for CASSPGTGDVQETQYF.

This clonotype was counted at least ten times. The rearrangement uses TRBV15 and TRBJ1-5, with a weak D call TRBD1 (6 bases). From germline, CDR1 is LNHNV and CDR2 YYDKDF (reference sequence). This CDR3 contains 13 residues. V was shortened by 0 bases and J by 7 bases, with 7 bases between the two germline ends. The CDR3 coding sequence is TGTGCCACCAGCAGAGATCAGGGGCAGCCCCAGCATTTT. It encodes CATSRDQGQPQHF.

The chain has TRBV5-1 and TRBJ2-2; 9 bases agree with TRBD1. Germline-derived CDR1 and CDR2 are SGHRS and YFSETQ. V was clipped by 5 bases and J by 4 bases; unmatched bases: 3. The CDR3 has 14 residues. CDR3 coding DNA: TGCGCCAGCAGACAGACAGGGGGCACCGGGGAGCTGTTTTTT. Translating gives CASRQTGGTGELFF.

This clonotype came up a few times. V is TRBV7-2 and J is TRBJ2-1; no clear D gene. V was clipped by 2 bases and J by 6 bases, with 14 bases between them. Germline V gives CDR1 SGHTA, CDR2 FQGNSA. CDR3 length: 15 amino acids. This chain's CDR3 is CASSLMLLDGNEQFF. Written as DNA, the CDR3 is TGTGCCAGCAGCTTAATGCTCCTAGATGGCAATGAGCAGTTCTTC.

This clonotype was detected a few times. This chain connects TRBV7-9 to TRBJ2-1; D is ambiguous. The CDR3 is made up of 15 amino acids. Trimming cost V 1 base and J 6 bases, with 13 bases left between them. Germline loops: CDR1 SEHNR, CDR2 FQNEAQ (reference sequence). CDR3 sequence (DNA): TGTGCCAGCAGCTTAGATCGATCTAGTATCAATGAGCAGTTCTTC. Its protein is CASSLDRSSINEQFF.

The genes are TRBV2 and TRBJ1-2, with D hard to call. This CDR3 region has 13 residues. Trimming removed 2 bases from V and 8 bases from J, with 12 bases in between. Germline values: CDR1 SNHLY, CDR2 FYNNEI. The CDR3 is CASSESRASGYTF. The CDR3 DNA sequence: TGTGCCAGCAGTGAATCCCGTGCTTCGGGCTACACCTTC. Variable domain in full (rest from reference TRBV2 and TRBJ1-2): EPEVTQTPSHQVTQMGQEVILRCVPISNHLYFYWYRQILGQKVEFLVSFYNNEISEKSEIFDDQFSVERPDGSNFTLKIRSTKLEDSAMYFCASSESRASGYTFGSGTRLTVV.

This clonotype was detected a few times. The V call is TRBV7-9, the J call TRBJ2-7, with unresolved D. The CDR3 sequence is 12 residues long. Germline CDR1 is SEHNR and CDR2 is FQNEAQ (reference sequence). V was cut by 5 bases and J by 3 bases, with 8 bases left in between. Written as DNA, the CDR3 is TGTGCCAGCAGCACTGCGAGCTACGAGCAGTACTTC. Translating gives CASSTASYEQYF.

This clonotype was counted ten times or more. CDR3 residues: CASNQGSPGDTQYF. CDR3 bases: TGCGCCAGCAACCAAGGGAGTCCTGGGGATACGCAGTATTTT. This chain joins TRBV5-1 and TRBJ2-3; TRBD2 is a possible D gene (5 bases). The germline CDR1 and CDR2 sequences are SGHRS and YFSETQ. The CDR3 extends over 14 amino acids. The germline V and J ends were trimmed by 6 bases and 6 bases, with 17 bases remaining between them.

This clonotype was observed a few times. V and J are TRBV6-2 or TRBV6-3 and TRBJ2-3, with D uncertain. V lost 7 bases, J lost 2 bases, and 10 bases lay in between. Germline lookup yields CDR1 MNHEY and CDR2 SVGEGT. There are 13 residues in the CDR3. CDR3 sequence: CASKDTYTDTQYF. The CDR3 nucleotides are TGTGCCAGCAAAGACACCTACACAGATACGCAGTATTTT.

The rearrangement links TRBV5-1 to TRBJ1-6; tentatively, D is TRBD1 (6 bases). The CDR3 extends over 16 amino acids. From germline, CDR1 is SGHRS and CDR2 YFSETQ. The V end lost 0 bases, the J end lost 9 bases, and 16 bases lay between the germline ends. CDR3 sequence (DNA): TGCGCCAGCAGCTTGGAGTTAGGGGGGACGGGTTCACCCCTCCACTTT. This codes for CASSLELGGTGSPLHF. The entire variable domain, with the rest obtained from reference TRBV5-1 and TRBJ1-6, is as follows: KAGVTQTPRYLIKTRGQQVTLSCSPISGHRSVSWYQQTPGQGLQFLFEYFSETQRNKGNFPGRFSGRQFSNSRSEMNVSTLELGDSALYLCASSLELGGTGSPLHFGNGTRLTVT.

This clonotype showed up just a few times. The rearrangement uses TRBV4-2 and TRBJ2-3; no firm D call. The CDR3 length is 15 residues. V was pared by 3 bases and J by 0 bases, with 10 bases between. CDR1 is LGHNA, CDR2 YNFKEQ, per germline. The CDR3 loop is CASSHPTTSTDTQYF. CDR3 nucleotides: TGTGCCAGCAGCCATCCTACCACAAGCACAGATACGCAGTATTTT.